Each of the 4 T cell receptor beta chains below was sequenced from the same sample in a study of beta chain features in type 1 diabetes. Every isolated RNA sample was fully reverse transcribed, so sequencing captured expressed TCRB transcripts. Profiling relied on immunoSEQ multiplex PCR, and the TCRdb table lists in-frame clones only, not all of them. The sample holds around 690,000 clones, 9.5% to 15% seen once. Their recognized antigens are unknown. Study-level results: When Type 1 diabetes patients were examined, their TCRB CDR3s proved moderately but significantly shorter in all four CD4+ subsets.

Sequences were obtained from naive CD4+ T cells from blood. The receptors shown here come from a man aged 25-40 years with type 1 diabetes.

This chain joins TRBV13 and TRBJ1-6, with 7 bases matching TRBD1. The CDR3 runs 14 residues. From germline, CDR1 is PRHDT and CDR2 FYEKMQ (reference sequence). Losses at the gene ends were 5 bases for V and 4 bases for J; bases not matched to a gene: 2. In nucleotides, the CDR3 is TGTGCCAGCAGCCCGGGACAGTATAATTCACCCCTCCACTTT. This sequence encodes CASSPGQYNSPLHF.

The V call is TRBV27, the J call TRBJ1-5, with 7 bases matching TRBD1. This CDR3 is built from 15 residues. Germline values: CDR1 MNHEY, CDR2 SMNVEV (reference sequence). The trim removed 2 bases at V and 5 bases at J, leaving 6 bases unmatched. CDR3 bases: TGTGCCAGCAGTTTAGGGCAGGGGGGAGATCAGCCCCAGCATTTT. Protein: CASSLGQGGDQPQHF.

This clone showed up just a few times. This chain links TRBV7-2 with TRBJ2-7; 8 nucleotides match TRBD1. V lost 3 bases and J lost 5; bases outside the gene matches: 6. The V gene's germline CDR1 is SGHTA and CDR2 FQGNSA. The CDR3 is 14 amino acids. For the CDR3, the DNA is TGTGCCAGCAGCTTTGGACAGGGCGTGAACGAGCAGTACTTC. Translated, it gives CASSFGQGVNEQYF.

This clone was seen a handful of times. The J gene is TRBJ1-6, the V gene TRBV28, with TRBD1 matching over 9 bases. V was pared by 4 bases and J by 7 bases, with 11 bases of the junction left unmatched. Germline V gene data show CDR1 as MDHEN and CDR2 as SYDVKM. The CDR3 length is 17 residues. The CDR3 sequence is CASSSYAGQGMNSPLHF. DNA for the CDR3: TGTGCCAGCAGTTCTTATGCAGGACAGGGGATGAATTCACCCCTCCACTTT.